The 24 T cell receptor beta chains below come from one sample, sequenced in a study of blood T cell repertoires in COVID-19. Only in-frame clones appear in the TCRdb table, and some are missing; sequencing was by immunoSEQ multiplex PCR. In the table there are a few hundred thousand clones, roughly 84% of which are singletons. Sequencing was performed on PBMCs or T cells enriched from blood (not recorded which). These receptors all stem from a woman under 40 who had recovered from COVID-19.

This clone was seen a handful of times. The chain recombines TRBV7-2 with TRBJ1-4; weak D call: TRBD1 (5 bases). Trimming took off 5 bases at V and 7 bases at J, with 17 bases between the two ends. The CDR3 sequence is 15 residues long. Per the germline V gene, CDR1 is SGHTA and CDR2 is FQGNSA. The CDR3 reads CASSVSGKVGEKLFF. The CDR3 region has the DNA TGTGCCAGCAGCGTATCAGGGAAGGTTGGTGAAAAACTGTTTTTT.

The CDR3 spells CSASSVGSSGNTIYF. The CDR3 DNA follows: TGCAGTGCTAGTAGTGTCGGGAGCTCTGGAAACACCATATATTTT. The chain carries TRBV20-1 and TRBJ1-3; D remains ambiguous. Trimming pared 3 bases from V and 0 bases from J, leaving 12 bases between. Per the germline V gene, CDR1 is DFQATT and CDR2 is SNEGSKA (reference sequence). This CDR3 is 15 amino acids long.

The chain joins TRBV6-2 or TRBV6-3 to TRBJ2-1, with TRBD2 matching over 9 bases. The CDR3 spans 16 residues. The junction had 7 bases not matched to a gene; V was cut back by 4 bases and J by 3 bases. Germline assignment: CDR1 MNHEY and CDR2 SVGEGT. The CDR3 nucleotides read TGTGCCAGCAGTTCCCGGACTAGCGTCTACTACAATGAGCAGTTCTTC. Residues: CASSSRTSVYYNEQFF.

V is TRBV19 and J is TRBJ1-1; D is undetermined. V lost 10 bases, J lost 1 base, and 7 bases lay in between. The germline CDR1 and CDR2 sequences are LNHDA and SQIVND (reference sequence). The CDR3 runs to 11 residues. The CDR3, as DNA: TGTGCCATCACAGAGAACACTGAAGCTTTCTTT. Protein: CAITENTEAFF.

The chain has TRBV28 and TRBJ2-7; TRBD2 matches at 12 bases. Germline V gives CDR1 MDHEN, CDR2 SYDVKM. The CDR3 sequence is 15 residues long. V shed 5 bases and J 0 bases; nucleotides not matched to a gene: 2. In DNA, the CDR3 is TGTGCCAGCAGTCTAGCGGGGGGGACCTCCTACGAGCAGTACTTC. Translated: CASSLAGGTSYEQYF.

V and J are TRBV14 and TRBJ2-1, with D possibly matching TRBD1 (6 bases). CDR3 size: 15 residues. Trimming left V 4 bases short and J 1 base short, with 11 bases between. Germline V gene sequence: CDR1 SGHDN, CDR2 FVKESK. Written as DNA, the CDR3 is TGTGCCAGCAGCCCCGGGACACAATCCTACAATGAGCAGTTCTTC. Translated, it gives CASSPGTQSYNEQFF. The full variable domain, rest sourced from reference TRBV14 and TRBJ2-1, is EAGVTQFPSHSVIEKGQTVTLRCDPISGHDNLYWYRRVMGKEIKFLLHFVKESKQDESGMPNNRFLAERTGGTYSTLKVQPAELEDSGVYFCASSPGTQSYNEQFFGPGTRLTVL.

The V gene is TRBV30, the J gene TRBJ1-1, with 7 positions matching TRBD1. Germline lookup yields CDR1 GTSNPN and CDR2 SVGIG (reference sequence). This CDR3 is built from 11 residues. After removal of 8 bases from V and 6 bases from J, the junction contained 6 bases not matched to a gene. CDR3 amino acids: CATTGTAEAFF. The CDR3 DNA sequence: TGTGCCACGACAGGGACCGCTGAAGCTTTCTTT.

This clone is a singleton in its sample. The V and J genes are TRBV6-4 and TRBJ1-5; D possibly corresponds to TRBD1 (5 bases). This CDR3 has 14 amino acids. Germline CDR1 MRHNA, CDR2 SNTAGT. V was pared by 2 bases and J by 6 bases, with 11 bases between. The CDR3 sequence is CASSDPGGSQPQHF. The CDR3 bases are TGTGCCAGCAGTGACCCGGGGGGGTCTCAGCCCCAGCATTTT.

The chain combines TRBV3-1 (or the pseudogene TRBV3-2) with TRBJ1-2; the D is unclear. The germline CDR1 and CDR2 sequences are LGHDT and YNNKEL (reference sequence). The CDR3 runs to 13 residues. Trimming left V 1 base short and J 8 bases short, with 11 bases between. CDR3 DNA: TGTGCCAGCAGCCAAGCGAGTGGAGGAGGCTACACCTTC. It encodes CASSQASGGGYTF.

The J gene is TRBJ2-1, the V gene TRBV15, with TRBD1 matching over 8 bases. J was trimmed by 8 bases and V by 3 bases; bases with no gene match: 3. This CDR3 has 13 residues. Looked up from germline, CDR1 is LNHNV and CDR2 is YYDKDF (reference sequence). The chain's CDR3 is CATSSTGGHEQFF. For the CDR3, the DNA is TGTGCCACCAGCAGCACAGGGGGGCATGAGCAGTTCTTC.

The chain is built from TRBV11-2 and TRBJ1-2; tentatively, D is TRBD1 (5 bases). The V gene lost 0 bases and the J gene lost 8 bases, with 13 bases spanning the gap. This CDR3 is 14 amino acids long. CDR1 and CDR2 (germline): SGHAT, FQNNGV. The CDR3 loop reads CASSLERRGNGYTF. The DNA of the CDR3 is TGTGCCAGCAGCTTAGAGAGGAGGGGAAACGGCTACACCTTC.

With respect to this clone: Other DNA sequences in this sample translate to the same CDR3. The V gene is TRBV20-1, the J gene TRBJ2-3, with D tentatively TRBD2 (6 bases). V was trimmed by 3 bases and J by 1 base, leaving 8 bases between them. The length of the CDR3 is 13 residues. Germline CDR1 reads DFQATT; CDR2 reads SNEGSKA (reference sequence). The chain's CDR3 is CSASPSGTDTQYF. CDR3 bases: TGCAGTGCTAGTCCTAGCGGCACAGATACGCAGTATTTT.

The chain is built from TRBV7-9 and TRBJ2-7; 11 positions match TRBD1. The CDR3 length is 16 residues. Germline V CDR1 and CDR2: SEHNR, FQNEAQ (reference sequence). V trimming: 5 bases; J trimming: 5 bases; junction bases outside the gene matches: 11. CDR3 coding DNA: TGTGCCAGCAGCCCGCCGAGAGGGACAGGGGGACACGAGCAGTACTTC. It encodes CASSPPRGTGGHEQYF.

The rearrangement joins TRBV7-9 to TRBJ2-2, with D possibly matching TRBD2 (6 bases). The CDR3 length is 16 residues. Trimming took 5 bases from V and 5 from J, leaving 18 bases between them. Germline loops: CDR1 SEHNR, CDR2 FQNEAQ (reference sequence). The CDR3 loop reads CASSVSHGGATGELFF. DNA of the CDR3: TGTGCCAGCAGCGTTTCACACGGAGGGGCAACCGGGGAGCTGTTTTTT.

The chain uses TRBV3-1 (or the pseudogene TRBV3-2) and TRBJ1-5; maybe TRBD1 (6 bases). Germline lookup yields CDR1 LGHDT and CDR2 YNNKEL (reference sequence). V lost 1 base and J 7 bases, leaving 14 bases between the germline ends. This CDR3 is built from 15 residues. The CDR3 DNA sequence: TGTGCCAGCAGCCAAGGGGGGCAGGGCGGCCAGCCCCAGCATTTT. Translated, it gives CASSQGGQGGQPQHF.

The V and J genes are TRBV7-2 and TRBJ2-5, with D maybe TRBD1 (5 bases). CDR1 is SGHTA, CDR2 FQGNSA, per germline. The CDR3 covers 15 residues. Trimming stripped 3 bases from V and 4 bases from J, with 15 bases between. DNA of the CDR3: TGTGCCAGCAGCTTTTTAGGGGTCCCGGGAGAGACCCAGTACTTC. Translated, it gives CASSFLGVPGETQYF.

V is TRBV9 and J is TRBJ1-1, with 8 bases aligning to TRBD1. The germline V gene encodes CDR1 SGDLS and CDR2 YYNGEE. V shed 2 bases, J shed 5 bases, and the junction held 11 bases outside the gene matches. The CDR3 covers 16 residues. This CDR3 reads CASSVDVRGRGTEAFF. The CDR3 DNA reads as TGTGCCAGCAGCGTTGATGTCAGGGGGCGAGGTACTGAAGCTTTCTTT.

This chain joins TRBV18 and TRBJ2-1, with D tentatively TRBD1 (6 bases). CDR1 is KGHSH and CDR2 is LQKENI in the germline V gene. CDR3 length: 12 amino acids. Between the trimmed V and J ends, which lost 4 bases and 10 bases, there was a span of 11 bases. The CDR3 DNA reads TGTGCCAGCTCACAGACTGGGACAGAGCAGTTCTTC. This codes for CASSQTGTEQFF.

The chain uses TRBV6-5 and TRBJ1-6; no definite D call. The germline V and J ends were trimmed by 7 bases and 1 base, with 11 bases remaining between them. From germline, CDR1 is MNHEY and CDR2 SVGAGI. CDR3 length equals 15 residues. CDR3 DNA: TGTGCCAGCACCATCGGGAGGTCCTATAATTCACCCCTCCACTTT. Protein: CASTIGRSYNSPLHF.

This clone turned up a few times. The rearrangement joins TRBV7-2 to TRBJ1-5; possible D gene TRBD1, 6 bases. The CDR3 runs to 15 residues. The V gene's germline CDR1 is SGHTA and CDR2 FQGNSA. Trimming left V 1 base short and J 1 base short, with 8 bases between. CDR3 in amino acids: CASSLGGQSNQPQHF. In DNA form, the CDR3 reads TGTGCCAGCAGCTTAGGAGGACAGAGCAATCAGCCCCAGCATTTT.

The rearrangement joins TRBV6-2 or TRBV6-3 to TRBJ2-7; D perhaps matches TRBD1 (6 bases). V was pared by 0 bases and J by 4 bases, with 10 bases between. CDR1 is MNHEY, CDR2 SVGEGT, per germline. CDR3 length equals 14 residues. In DNA form, the CDR3 reads TGTGCCAGCAGTTACTCCGGCAGGGGATACGAGCAGTACTTC. This codes for CASSYSGRGYEQYF.

The rearrangement joins TRBV30 to TRBJ2-5; 10 bases line up with TRBD1. The CDR3 has 14 amino acids. Germline lookup yields CDR1 GTSNPN and CDR2 SVGIG (reference sequence). After removal of 5 bases from V and 1 base from J, the junction contained 4 bases not matched to a gene. CDR3 residues: CAWGTGALQETQYF. The CDR3, as DNA: TGTGCCTGGGGGACAGGGGCCCTCCAAGAGACCCAGTACTTC.

Concerning this clone: At one of its ends the junction is not consistent with the germline gene, which may arise from a read error. The chain recombines TRBV20-1 with TRBJ2-3; maybe TRBD1 (6 bases). This CDR3 is 11 amino acids long. Germline V CDR1 and CDR2: DFQATT, SNEGSKA (reference sequence). The CDR3 here is CSAPRTVTQYF. DNA for the CDR3: TGCAGTGCTCCGAGGACAGTTACGCAGTATTTT.

The V gene is TRBV5-1, the J gene TRBJ2-1; TRBD2 matches 8 bases. The CDR3 extends over 17 amino acids. Trimming removed 2 bases from V and 5 bases from J; junction bases left unmatched: 12. From germline, CDR1 is SGHRS and CDR2 YFSETQ. The CDR3 spells CASSLPRGSGENNEQFF. The CDR3 nucleotides are TGCGCCAGCAGCTTACCCCGGGGTAGCGGGGAAAACAATGAGCAGTTCTTC.